These 21 T cell receptor beta chains came from one sample sequenced in a study of control samples from healthy donors and cancer patients. Generated by immunoSEQ multiplex PCR, the TCRdb table keeps only in-frame clones and is missing some. The sample lists some 28,000 clones; 70% to 85% were seen once. The sequenced sample consisted of PBMCs. All receptors come from a man aged 60 to 69 with head and neck cancer.

V is TRBV24-1 and J is TRBJ2-3, with D perhaps TRBD1 (6 bases). The V end lost 9 bases, the J end lost 0 bases, and 12 bases lay between the germline ends. Germline V gene sequence: CDR1 KGHDR, CDR2 SFDVKD. The CDR3 spans 14 residues. The CDR3 coding sequence is TGTGCCACCGGGACACCAGATAGCACAGATACGCAGTATTTT. Protein sequence: CATGTPDSTDTQYF.

This chain connects TRBV5-1 to TRBJ1-1; the match to TRBD1 covers 7 bases. Trimming at V came to 2 bases and at J to 0 bases, leaving 13 bases not matched to a gene. This CDR3 is built from 18 residues. Germline-derived CDR1 and CDR2 are SGHRS and YFSETQ. CDR3 residues: CASSFARPGDSLNTEAFF. The CDR3 bases are TGCGCCAGCAGCTTCGCCAGGCCCGGGGACAGTCTGAACACTGAAGCTTTCTTT.

The rearrangement uses TRBV4-2 and TRBJ1-5; tentative D call: TRBD1 (5 bases). CDR1 LGHNA and CDR2 YNFKEQ come from the germline V gene. This CDR3 region has 15 residues. Trimming shortened V by 0 bases and J by 2 bases, and 8 bases separated the two germline ends. CDR3 loop: CASSQDGGGNQPQHF. The CDR3, as DNA: TGTGCCAGCAGCCAAGATGGGGGGGGCAATCAGCCCCAGCATTTT.

The rearrangement uses TRBV2 and TRBJ2-7; 8 bases match TRBD1. V lost 4 bases and J lost 2; bases outside the gene matches: 7. The CDR3 extends over 15 amino acids. Per germline, CDR1 SNHLY and CDR2 FYNNEI. Here the CDR3 reads CASSGGQVRTYEQYF. The CDR3 DNA reads TGTGCCAGCAGTGGGGGACAGGTTAGGACCTACGAGCAGTACTTC.

The J gene is TRBJ2-1, the V gene TRBV3-1 (or the pseudogene TRBV3-2); 15 bases are a match to TRBD2. J lost 6 bases, V lost 5 bases, and 8 bases had no gene match. The germline gives CDR1 LGHDT, CDR2 YNNKEL (reference sequence). The CDR3 contains 17 residues. The CDR3 spells CASSKRGLAGGSNEQFF. The CDR3 coding sequence is TGTGCCAGCAGCAAACGGGGACTAGCGGGAGGATCCAATGAGCAGTTCTTC.

The rearrangement joins TRBV2 to TRBJ2-3; 9 nucleotides line up with TRBD2. The germline gives CDR1 SNHLY, CDR2 FYNNEI. With V trimmed by 6 bases and J by 2 bases, 6 bases remained unmatched. This CDR3 is built from 15 residues. The CDR3 DNA reads as TGTGCCAGCAGCCTGACTAGCGGATACACAGATACGCAGTATTTT. Amino acid sequence: CASSLTSGYTDTQYF. Combining the CDR3 with reference TRBV2 and TRBJ2-3 gives the whole variable domain EPEVTQTPSHQVTQMGQEVILRCVPISNHLYFYWYRQILGQKVEFLVSFYNNEISEKSEIFDDQFSVERPDGSNFTLKIRSTKLEDSAMYFCASSLTSGYTDTQYFGPGTRLTVL.

The V gene is TRBV28, the J gene TRBJ1-1, with D unclear. The CDR3 has 14 amino acids. Germline V gives CDR1 MDHEN, CDR2 SYDVKM. Trimming removed 2 bases at V and 2 bases at J, with 9 bases between. DNA for the CDR3: TGTGCCAGCAGTTTACCCCCCCTAAACACTGAAGCTTTCTTT. Translation gives CASSLPPLNTEAFF.

This clone showed up just once. The V gene is TRBV6-1, the J gene TRBJ2-7, with 7 nucleotides matching TRBD2. The CDR3 covers 14 residues. J gave up 8 bases and V 0 bases, and 7 bases lay outside the gene matches. CDR1 and CDR2 (germline): MNHNS, SASEGT. CDR3 amino acids: CASSEASGGGKQYF. CDR3 DNA sequence: TGTGCCAGCAGTGAAGCTAGTGGGGGGGGGAAGCAGTACTTC.

The V call is TRBV6-5, the J call TRBJ2-7; 7 bases agree with TRBD1. This CDR3 is built from 15 residues. J was trimmed by 3 bases and V by 7 bases; bases with no gene match: 12. Germline V lookup: CDR1 MNHEY, CDR2 SVGAGI. In DNA, the CDR3 is TGTGCCAGCACCCCCGGTCTGGGACAGATCTACGAGCAGTACTTC. As protein: CASTPGLGQIYEQYF.

The chain carries TRBV6-6 and TRBJ1-1, with D possibly matching TRBD1 (5 bases). The CDR3 totals 11 residues. V was clipped by 6 bases and J by 10 bases, with 12 bases between them. Germline loops: CDR1 MNHNY, CDR2 SVGAGI (reference sequence). CDR3 bases: TGTGCCAGCAGCGACTCGGGGGGAGCTTTCTTT. Translated, it gives CASSDSGGAFF.

The chain couples TRBV7-9 to TRBJ2-1; 10 bases fit TRBD2. The CDR3 runs 15 residues. CDR1 is SEHNR, CDR2 FQNEAQ, per germline (reference sequence). V was clipped by 1 base and J by 9 bases; unmatched bases: 6. As DNA, the CDR3 is TGTGCCAGCAGCTTAGATAGCGGGAGGCTTGGTGAGCAGTTCTTC. Translation: CASSLDSGRLGEQFF. The full variable domain, with the rest looked up from reference TRBV7-9 and TRBJ2-1, is DTGVSQNPRHKITKRGQNVTFRCDPISEHNRLYWYRQTLGQGPEFLTYFQNEAQLEKSRLLSDRFSAERPKGSFSTLEIQRTEQGDSAMYLCASSLDSGRLGEQFFGPGTRLTVL.

The chain combines TRBV18 with TRBJ2-5; no firm D call. Germline loops: CDR1 KGHSH, CDR2 LQKENI. V dropped 5 bases and J dropped 2 bases, with 6 bases sitting between them. The CDR3 consists of 12 residues. In nucleotides, the CDR3 is TGTGCCAGCTCAATTTCACAAGAGACCCAGTACTTC. It codes for CASSISQETQYF.

This clone showed up just once. V gene TRBV18 combines with J gene TRBJ1-6; TRBD1 is a possible D gene (5 bases). Trimming pared 8 bases from V and 8 bases from J, leaving 19 bases between. The germline gives CDR1 KGHSH, CDR2 LQKENI. The CDR3 loop spans 15 amino acids. CDR3 nucleotide sequence: TGTGCCAGCACTGGGACGGCCCTTAGCGATTCACCCCTCCACTTT. Residues: CASTGTALSDSPLHF.

This sequence joins TRBV14 and TRBJ1-1; 8 bases fit TRBD1. This CDR3 spans 17 amino acids. Unmatched junction bases numbered 12, after V lost 6 bases and J lost 0 bases. CDR1 and CDR2 (germline): SGHDN, FVKESK. The CDR3 spells CASSDQGARRMNTEAFF. Written as DNA, the CDR3 is TGTGCCAGCAGTGATCAGGGGGCGCGAAGGATGAACACTGAAGCTTTCTTT.

The chain carries TRBV7-8 and TRBJ2-7; no clear D. Germline loops: CDR1 SGHVS, CDR2 FQNEAQ. Trimming removed 3 bases at V and 3 bases at J, with 6 bases between. The CDR3 covers 12 residues. The CDR3: CASSFQSYEQYF. The DNA of the CDR3 is TGTGCCAGCAGCTTTCAAAGCTACGAGCAGTACTTC.

The chain has TRBV4-1 and TRBJ2-3; D perhaps matches TRBD1 (6 bases). From germline, CDR1 is MGHRA and CDR2 YSYEKL. Between the trimmed V and J ends, which lost 1 base and 3 bases, there was a span of 17 bases. CDR3 length: 17 amino acids. For the CDR3, the DNA is TGCGCCAGCAGCCAAGCCACAGGGAACGGATGGACAGATACGCAGTATTTT. Translation: CASSQATGNGWTDTQYF.

This chain uses TRBV11-3 with TRBJ1-1, with D uncertain. CDR3 size: 13 residues. Trimming removed 1 base from V and 7 bases from J, with 10 bases in between. Per the germline V gene, CDR1 is SGHNT and CDR2 is YENEEA. The CDR3 bases are TGTGCCAGCAGCTTAGGTGGGGTCGGTGAAGCTTTCTTT. Translated, it gives CASSLGGVGEAFF. Together with reference TRBV11-3 and TRBJ1-1, the CDR3 gives the full variable domain: EAGVVQSPRYKIIEKKQPVAFWCNPISGHNTLYWYLQNLGQGPELLIRYENEEAVDDSQLPKDRFSAERLKGVDSTLKIQPAELGDSAVYLCASSLGGVGEAFFGQGTRLTVV.

This clone was observed a few times. The rearrangement links TRBV5-1 to TRBJ2-3; a possible D gene is TRBD1 (6 bases). The CDR3 is 16 residues long. With 1 base removed from V and 0 bases from J, the gap between germline ends came to 12 bases. CDR1 and CDR2 (germline): SGHRS, YFSETQ. The CDR3 DNA follows: TGCGCCAGCAGCTTGTTTGGCAGGGGAAGCACAGATACGCAGTATTTT. It is translated as CASSLFGRGSTDTQYF.

The chain couples TRBV7-2 to TRBJ2-7; no firm D call. The V end was cut by 6 bases, the J end by 0 bases, with 12 bases between. There are 14 residues in the CDR3. CDR1 and CDR2 from the germline V gene are SGHTA and FQGNSA. As DNA, the CDR3 is TGTGCCAGCAGGCCTCTACTAAGCTCCTACGAGCAGTACTTC. Translated: CASRPLLSSYEQYF. The full variable domain, its missing parts supplied by reference TRBV7-2 and TRBJ2-7, is GAGVSQSPSNKVTEKGKDVELRCDPISGHTALYWYRQSLGQGLEFLIYFQGNSAPDKSGLPSDRFSAERTGGSVSTLTIQRTQQEDSAVYLCASRPLLSSYEQYFGPGTRLTVT.

The chain couples TRBV13 to TRBJ2-2; 9 bases match TRBD2. Trimming at V came to 5 bases and at J to 5 bases, leaving 6 bases not matched to a gene. The CDR3 is made up of 15 amino acids. CDR1 is PRHDT, CDR2 FYEKMQ, per germline (reference sequence). The CDR3 region is CASSPLAGVTGELFF. CDR3 nucleotides: TGTGCCAGCAGCCCGTTAGCGGGAGTTACCGGGGAGCTGTTTTTT.

This clone is categorized as medium-sized. CDR3 protein: CASSVGTRKDEQFF. The CDR3 coding sequence is TGTGCCAGCAGTGTCGGAACTAGAAAGGATGAGCAGTTCTTC. The chain joins TRBV6-4 to TRBJ2-1; a possible D gene is TRBD2 (5 bases). Per the germline V gene, CDR1 is MRHNA and CDR2 is SNTAGT. This CDR3 comprises 14 residues. With 4 bases removed from V and 8 bases from J, the gap between germline ends came to 15 bases.